Listed here are 20 T cell receptor beta chains from one sample, sequenced in a study of cytomegalovirus exposure and HLA in healthy donors. A multiplex PCR was run with 60 Vbeta primers and 13 Jbeta primers. Only in-frame clones appear in the TCRdb table, and some are missing; sequencing was by immunoSEQ multiplex PCR. This sample has approximately 150,000 clones, with roughly 79% found just once. The sequenced material came from PBMCs. The receptors stem from a male donor in good health and CMV-seronegative.

This chain links TRBV27 with TRBJ1-2; a possible D gene is TRBD1 (5 bases). V lost 3 bases to trimming and J lost 8 bases, with 19 bases between them. The CDR3 loop spans 15 amino acids. CDR1 is MNHEY and CDR2 is SMNVEV in the germline V gene (reference sequence). The DNA of the CDR3 is TGTGCCAGCAGTTTCAGCTGGTCGGAAGGGGAAGGCTACACCTTC. As protein: CASSFSWSEGEGYTF.

The CDR3 sequence: CASSRQGLNTIYF. Here the CDR3 DNA reads TGTGCCAGCAGCCGACAGGGGCTCAACACCATATATTTT. V gene TRBV7-9 combines with J gene TRBJ1-3; 8 bases agree with TRBD1. The CDR3 is made up of 13 amino acids. Germline V lookup: CDR1 SEHNR, CDR2 FQNEAQ (reference sequence). The V and J ends lost 5 bases and 7 bases, in that order; junction bases with no gene match: 4.

A word on this clone: Other DNA sequences in the same sample also yield this CDR3. V is TRBV7-9 and J is TRBJ1-2, with 8 bases lining up with TRBD1. CDR1 SEHNR and CDR2 FQNEAQ come from the germline V gene (reference sequence). This CDR3 has 13 residues. V shed 1 base and J 6 bases; nucleotides not matched to a gene: 1. CDR3 sequence reads: CASSLGQGNGYTF. CDR3 nucleotide sequence: TGTGCCAGCAGCTTAGGACAGGGGAATGGCTACACCTTC.

This chain links TRBV7-6 with TRBJ2-5; D call uncertain. The end of the DNA fits TRBJ2-7 better, so the J call may be wrong. Per germline, CDR1 SGHVS and CDR2 FNYEAQ. The CDR3 extends over 14 amino acids. CDR3 in DNA: TGTGCCAGCAGCTTAGGCCTTAGAAGCTACGAGCAGTACTTC. Amino acids: CASSLGLRSYEQYF.

V and J are TRBV7-2 and TRBJ2-7, with TRBD1 identical over 8 bases. CDR1 is SGHTA and CDR2 is FQGNSA in the germline V gene. This CDR3 spans 13 amino acids. The junction had 1 base not matched to a gene; V was cut back by 3 bases and J by 3 bases. In DNA form, the CDR3 reads TGTGCCAGCAGCTTCGGACAGGGCTACGAGCAGTACTTC. Translated: CASSFGQGYEQYF.

The chain carries TRBV5-1 and TRBJ1-1, with TRBD1 matching 9 bases. J lost 7 bases, V lost 3 bases, and 4 bases had no gene match. The CDR3 totals 13 residues. Germline V gene data show CDR1 as SGHRS and CDR2 as YFSETQ. The CDR3 DNA reads TGCGCCAGCAGCTCGACGGGACAGGGTGAAGCTTTCTTT. It yields the protein CASSSTGQGEAFF.

This sequence joins TRBV11-1 and TRBJ2-1; TRBD1 is a possible D gene (5 bases). The CDR3 contains 15 residues. The V end lost 0 bases, the J end lost 2 bases, and 8 bases lay between the germline ends. The germline V gene has CDR1 SGHAT and CDR2 FQDESV (reference sequence). The CDR3 spells CASSLAQAPYNEQFF. Written as DNA, the CDR3 is TGTGCCAGCAGCTTAGCACAGGCGCCCTACAATGAGCAGTTCTTC. The full variable domain, with the rest looked up from reference TRBV11-1 and TRBJ2-1, is EAEVAQSPRYKITEKSQAVAFWCDPISGHATLYWYRQILGQGPELLVQFQDESVVDDSQLPKDRFSAERLKGVDSTLKIQPAELGDSAMYLCASSLAQAPYNEQFFGPGTRLTVL.

V is TRBV6-5 and J is TRBJ1-1; 8 bases align to TRBD1. Germline values: CDR1 MNHEY, CDR2 SVGAGI. The V segment lost 2 bases and the J segment 4 bases; nucleotides outside the gene matches: 3. This CDR3 is 14 amino acids long. CDR3: CASSYMQGATEAFF. In DNA form, the CDR3 reads TGTGCCAGCAGTTACATGCAGGGGGCCACTGAAGCTTTCTTT.

The V call is TRBV5-1, the J call TRBJ1-3, with D hard to call. CDR3 length equals 15 residues. From germline, CDR1 is SGHRS and CDR2 YFSETQ. V was clipped by 0 bases and J by 0 bases, with 7 bases between them. The CDR3 is CASSLDPGSGNTIYF. CDR3 sequence (DNA): TGCGCCAGCAGCTTGGATCCAGGCTCTGGAAACACCATATATTTT.

This chain links TRBV7-2 with TRBJ2-1, with a weak D call TRBD1 (6 bases). There are 14 residues in the CDR3. The V end lost 5 bases, the J end lost 12 bases, and 20 bases lay between the germline ends. Germline V gene sequence: CDR1 SGHTA, CDR2 FQGNSA. CDR3 sequence reads: CASSPPDSTMRQFF. In nucleotides, the CDR3 is TGTGCCAGCAGCCCTCCGGACAGCACAATGAGGCAGTTCTTC.

The chain carries TRBV18 and TRBJ1-1, with 8 bases aligning to TRBD1. This CDR3 region has 15 residues. V gave up 2 bases and J gave up 1 base; unmatched junction bases: 3. In germline, CDR1 is KGHSH, CDR2 LQKENI. Written as DNA, the CDR3 is TGTGCCAGCTCACCAGGACAGGGACAGAACACTGAAGCTTTCTTT. Translated, it gives CASSPGQGQNTEAFF.

The chain uses TRBV5-6 and TRBJ1-6; the match to TRBD1 covers 10 bases. The trim removed 3 bases at V and 10 bases at J, leaving 7 bases unmatched. Germline lookup yields CDR1 SGHDT and CDR2 YYEEEE. The CDR3 has 15 residues. The CDR3 coding sequence is TGTGCCAGCAGCTCCGACAGGGGGCGAGGATCACCCCTCCACTTT. Translation: CASSSDRGRGSPLHF. The variable domain in full, with the rest retrieved from reference TRBV5-6 and TRBJ1-6, is DAGVTQSPTHLIKTRGQQVTLRCSPKSGHDTVSWYQQALGQGPQFIFQYYEEEERQRGNFPDRFSGHQFPNYSSELNVNALLLGDSALYLCASSSDRGRGSPLHFGNGTRLTVT.

The J gene is TRBJ2-7, the V gene TRBV5-1; TRBD1 matches at 10 bases. The CDR3 loop spans 16 amino acids. The V segment lost 4 bases and the J segment 4 bases; nucleotides outside the gene matches: 11. Germline CDR1 and CDR2: SGHRS and YFSETQ. The CDR3 DNA follows: TGCGCCAGCAGCCTCACCGGGACAGGGGCTGTATACGAGCAGTACTTC. This gives the protein CASSLTGTGAVYEQYF.

V and J are TRBV5-8 and TRBJ2-5, with 16 nucleotides matching TRBD2. Germline CDR1 is SGHTS and CDR2 is YDEGEE. The CDR3 is 19 residues long. V lost 1 base, J lost 5 bases, and 11 bases stayed unmatched. Here the CDR3 reads CASSLSLGTSGRAAETQYF. Written as DNA, the CDR3 is TGTGCCAGCAGCTTGTCACTGGGGACTAGCGGGAGGGCCGCGGAGACCCAGTACTTC.

The J gene is TRBJ1-1, the V gene TRBV7-9; D is uncertain. This CDR3 region has 18 residues. The V end was cut by 4 bases, the J end by 4 bases, with 25 bases between. The V gene's germline CDR1 is SEHNR and CDR2 FQNEAQ (reference sequence). The CDR3 DNA sequence: TGTGCCAGCAGCTCACTGAATGGCATTCCCATAGAGGGCACTGAAGCTTTCTTT. Encoded protein: CASSSLNGIPIEGTEAFF.

This chain links TRBV29-1 with TRBJ1-4; D is perhaps TRBD1 (5 bases). Per the germline V gene, CDR1 is SQVTM and CDR2 is ANQGSEA. V was clipped by 4 bases and J by 2 bases, with 11 bases between them. This CDR3 spans 14 amino acids. The CDR3 protein is CSVAGKLTNEKLFF. In DNA, the CDR3 is TGCAGCGTTGCAGGGAAACTGACTAATGAAAAACTGTTTTTT.

V gene TRBV6-1 combines with J gene TRBJ1-3; 7 bases agree with TRBD1. The CDR3 extends over 14 amino acids. Per the germline V gene, CDR1 is MNHNS and CDR2 is SASEGT. J lost 0 bases, V lost 6 bases, and 2 bases had no gene match. The CDR3 nucleotides read TGTGCCAGCAGCGGGACAGTCTCTGGAAACACCATATATTTT. As protein: CASSGTVSGNTIYF.

J is TRBJ2-3 and V is TRBV29-1, with 8 bases lining up with TRBD1. The CDR3 totals 14 residues. CDR1 and CDR2 (germline): SQVTM, ANQGSEA. With V trimmed by 4 bases and J by 4 bases, 7 bases remained unmatched. The CDR3 sequence: CSVARTGKPDTQYF. In DNA form, the CDR3 reads TGCAGCGTTGCAAGGACAGGGAAGCCAGATACGCAGTATTTT.

The chain links TRBV6-1 to TRBJ2-3; 7 nucleotides align to TRBD2. Germline V gene lookup returns CDR1 MNHNS and CDR2 SASEGT. The V segment lost 4 bases and the J segment 1 base; nucleotides outside the gene matches: 5. The CDR3 runs to 15 residues. CDR3 protein: CASSATSRGTDTQYF. The CDR3 coding sequence is TGTGCCAGCAGTGCGACTAGCCGCGGCACAGATACGCAGTATTTT.

The chain uses TRBV29-1 and TRBJ2-3; a weak D match, TRBD1 (7 bases). The CDR3 spans 14 residues. Trimming left V 3 bases short and J 4 bases short, with 14 bases between. Germline CDR1 reads SQVTM; CDR2 reads ANQGSEA. DNA for the CDR3: TGCAGCGTTGAGCGGCAGGGGGGTGCAGATACGCAGTATTTT. It translates to CSVERQGGADTQYF.